The 18 T cell receptor beta chains reported below all come from one sample, sequenced in a study of blood T cell repertoires in COVID-19. Sequenced by immunoSEQ multiplex PCR; TCRdb stores in-frame clones only, minus some. This table holds tens of thousands of clones, about 80% found once. The sample taken for sequencing was peripheral blood. The receptors stem from a man aged 55 to 70 with acute or convalescent COVID-19.

As concerns this clone: Other nucleotide sequences in the sample specify the same CDR3. The CDR3 DNA sequence: TGTGCCAGCAGTCCCCGCGGCAATCAGCCCCAGCATTTT. Its protein product is CASSPRGNQPQHF. The genes are TRBV6-2 or TRBV6-3 and TRBJ1-5, with D uncertain. CDR1 MNHEY and CDR2 SVGEGT come from the germline V gene. The V gene lost 5 bases and the J gene lost 2 bases, with 7 bases spanning the gap. This CDR3 spans 13 amino acids.

This clone occurred a few times. This chain links TRBV6-5 with TRBJ1-2; 8 nucleotides agree with TRBD1. CDR1 and CDR2 from the germline V gene are MNHEY and SVGAGI. The CDR3 loop spans 14 amino acids. V was clipped by 5 bases and J by 0 bases; unmatched bases: 2. The CDR3 DNA is TGTGCCAGCAGTATACAGGGGGCTAACTATGGCTACACCTTC. Translating it yields CASSIQGANYGYTF.

This clone was counted a few times. The chain couples TRBV30 to TRBJ2-3, with 14 bases matching TRBD2. The CDR3 is 14 residues long. The V gene end was trimmed by 3 bases and the J gene end by 5 bases; junction bases not matched to a gene: 1. Germline CDR1 reads GTSNPN; CDR2 reads SVGIG (reference sequence). The CDR3 coding sequence is TGTGCCTGGAGCGGGACTAGCGGGGGAGATACGCAGTATTTT. Protein: CAWSGTSGGDTQYF.

The V call is TRBV6-5, the J call TRBJ2-7; D possibly corresponds to TRBD2 (6 bases). The germline V and J ends were trimmed by 4 bases and 9 bases, with 22 bases remaining between them. The CDR3 totals 15 residues. Per germline, CDR1 MNHEY and CDR2 SVGAGI. The chain's CDR3 is CASSSRRDGLLRQYF. The DNA for the CDR3 is TGTGCCAGCAGTTCGAGGCGGGACGGTCTATTGCGGCAGTACTTC.

The chain carries TRBV18 and TRBJ1-4; 8 bases are shared with TRBD1. In germline, CDR1 is KGHSH, CDR2 LQKENI. This CDR3 has 17 amino acids. The V and J ends lost 2 bases and 8 bases, in that order; junction bases with no gene match: 13. The CDR3 sequence is CASSPSQGAGYGEKLFF. In DNA, the CDR3 is TGTGCCAGCTCACCAAGCCAGGGGGCAGGGTATGGAGAAAAACTGTTTTTT.

The count of this clone is one. This chain joins TRBV11-2 and TRBJ1-3; a possible D gene is TRBD1 (5 bases). The germline gives CDR1 SGHAT, CDR2 FQNNGV. V lost 4 bases and J lost 4, with 20 bases in between. This CDR3 spans 17 amino acids. The CDR3 nucleotides are TGTGCCAGCAGCTCGAATAATTTAGGGGTACTGGGAAACACCATATATTTT. Translating it yields CASSSNNLGVLGNTIYF.

J is TRBJ1-5 and V is TRBV6-5; the D is unclear. The CDR3 is 14 amino acids. Germline-derived CDR1 and CDR2 are MNHEY and SVGAGI. V gave up 5 bases and J gave up 0 bases, with 8 bases separating them. The CDR3 DNA reads TGTGCCAGCAGTCCCGGGGATAGCAATCAGCCCCAGCATTTT. Its protein product is CASSPGDSNQPQHF.

A few counts support this clone. This sequence joins TRBV27 and TRBJ1-1; 7 nucleotides line up with TRBD1. In germline, CDR1 is MNHEY, CDR2 SMNVEV (reference sequence). With 8 bases clipped from V and 5 bases from J, the junction kept 20 bases outside the gene matches. This CDR3 is 17 amino acids long. The CDR3 loop is CASVSRQGLRWRTEAFF. The CDR3 nucleotides read TGTGCCAGCGTCTCACGACAGGGCTTAAGGTGGAGGACTGAAGCTTTCTTT.

V usage is TRBV5-8 and J usage is TRBJ2-7; D unresolved. Germline V lookup: CDR1 SGHTS, CDR2 YDEGEE. V was cut by 1 base and J by 4 bases, with 6 bases left in between. The CDR3 is 12 residues long. In DNA, the CDR3 is TGTGCCAGCAGCTTGTACGGGTACGAGCAGTACTTC. Its protein product is CASSLYGYEQYF. Using reference TRBV5-8 and TRBJ2-7 for the parts outside the CDR3, the full variable domain is EAGVTQSPTHLIKTRGQQATLRCSPISGHTSVYWYQQALGLGLQFLLWYDEGEERNRGNFPPRFSGRQFPNYSSELNVNALELEDSALYLCASSLYGYEQYFGPGTRLTVT.

The chain couples TRBV19 to TRBJ2-7; TRBD1 agrees at 9 bases. The ends lost 6 bases at V and 3 bases at J; junction bases unmatched: 6. The CDR3 contains 14 residues. CDR1 is LNHDA, CDR2 SQIVND, per germline (reference sequence). CDR3 sequence reads: CASSQGQGFYEQYF. For the CDR3, the DNA is TGTGCCAGTAGCCAGGGACAGGGCTTCTACGAGCAGTACTTC.

This clone was observed once. The chain joins TRBV25-1 to TRBJ1-4; 8 nucleotides match TRBD1. V trimming: 3 bases; J trimming: 8 bases; junction bases outside the gene matches: 8. This CDR3 is built from 15 residues. Germline V CDR1 and CDR2: MGHDK, SYGVNS. The chain's CDR3 is CASSEKDRVREKLFF. CDR3 sequence (DNA): TGTGCCAGCAGTGAGAAGGACAGGGTTAGGGAAAAACTGTTTTTT. The whole variable domain, filled in from reference TRBV25-1 and TRBJ1-4, reads EADIYQTPRYLVIGTGKKITLECSQTMGHDKMYWYQQDPGMELHLIHYSYGVNSTEKGDLSSESTVSRIRTEHFPLTLESARPSHTSQYLCASSEKDRVREKLFFGSGTQLSVL.

The sample holds a few counts of this clone. V usage is TRBV27 and J usage is TRBJ1-2; possibly TRBD1 for D (6 bases). From germline, CDR1 is MNHEY and CDR2 SMNVEV (reference sequence). Trimming pared 0 bases from V and 4 bases from J, leaving 9 bases between. CDR3 length: 14 residues. CDR3 in amino acids: CASSLSGAGYGYTF. CDR3 nucleotides: TGTGCCAGCAGTTTATCGGGGGCAGGCTATGGCTACACCTTC.

V is TRBV5-1 and J is TRBJ1-5; TRBD1 matches at 7 bases. Germline-derived CDR1 and CDR2 are SGHRS and YFSETQ. The length of the CDR3 is 15 residues. Trimming at V came to 4 bases and at J to 6 bases, leaving 10 bases not matched to a gene. The CDR3 protein is CASSPGQAIGQPQHF. CDR3 sequence (DNA): TGCGCCAGCAGCCCTGGACAGGCAATAGGTCAGCCCCAGCATTTT.

The chain carries TRBV5-1 and TRBJ1-1; the D gene is possibly TRBD1 (6 bases). CDR3 size: 14 residues. Germline V CDR1 and CDR2: SGHRS, YFSETQ. V gave up 4 bases and J gave up 2 bases, with 12 bases separating them. CDR3 sequence reads: CASSGTGLNTEAFF. In nucleotides, the CDR3 is TGCGCCAGCAGCGGCACAGGGCTTAACACTGAAGCTTTCTTT. Combining the CDR3 with reference TRBV5-1 and TRBJ1-1 gives the whole variable domain KAGVTQTPRYLIKTRGQQVTLSCSPISGHRSVSWYQQTPGQGLQFLFEYFSETQRNKGNFPGRFSGRQFSNSRSEMNVSTLELGDSALYLCASSGTGLNTEAFFGQGTRLTVV.

The genes are TRBV29-1 and TRBJ1-2; 8 bases match TRBD1. Germline CDR1 and CDR2: SQVTM and ANQGSEA. This CDR3 is 15 amino acids long. V was clipped by 1 base and J by 11 bases; unmatched bases: 15. Written as DNA, the CDR3 is TGCAGCGTTGAAGGACAGGGGCCCCATATGTCAAGGTACACCTTC. Its protein product is CSVEGQGPHMSRYTF. The full variable domain, rest sourced from reference TRBV29-1 and TRBJ1-2, is SAVISQKPSRDICQRGTSLTIQCQVDSQVTMMFWYRQQPGQSLTLIATANQGSEATYESGFVIDKFPISRPNLTFSTLTVSNMSPEDSSIYLCSVEGQGPHMSRYTFGSGTRLTVV.

The J gene is TRBJ2-7, the V gene TRBV19; the D gene is possibly TRBD1 (6 bases). Germline V CDR1 and CDR2: LNHDA, SQIVND (reference sequence). Between the trimmed V and J ends, which lost 3 bases and 2 bases, there was a span of 20 bases. The CDR3 runs 17 residues. As DNA, the CDR3 is TGTGCCAGTAGTATTTCATTTTCGGACAGCTCCCCCTACGAGCAGTACTTC. It encodes CASSISFSDSSPYEQYF.

The chain joins TRBV9 to TRBJ1-1; unclear D gene. The CDR3 is 13 residues long. Trimming removed 3 bases from V and 1 base from J, with 7 bases in between. Germline values: CDR1 SGDLS, CDR2 YYNGEE. CDR3 coding DNA: TGTGCCAGCAGCGCTACGCGGAACACTGAAGCTTTCTTT. Translation: CASSATRNTEAFF.

The genes are TRBV5-1 and TRBJ1-1; D perhaps matches TRBD1 (5 bases). The length of the CDR3 is 15 residues. Between the trimmed V and J ends, which lost 0 bases and 4 bases, there was a span of 13 bases. Per the germline V gene, CDR1 is SGHRS and CDR2 is YFSETQ. CDR3 protein: CASSLEGPPGTEAFF. The CDR3 DNA sequence: TGCGCCAGCAGCTTGGAGGGGCCCCCCGGCACTGAAGCTTTCTTT.